Each of the 22 T cell receptor beta chains below was sequenced from the same sample in a study of blood T cell repertoires in COVID-19. Here immunoSEQ multiplex PCR was the method, and the copy in TCRdb shows in-frame clones only, minus some. The sample has approximately 170,000 clones; roughly 86% are singletons. Sequences were obtained from peripheral blood. The receptor source for this set is a middle-aged man who had recovered from COVID-19.

This rearrangement joins TRBV11-3 to TRBJ2-3; 8 nucleotides align to TRBD2. J was trimmed by 6 bases and V by 1 base; bases with no gene match: 9. CDR3 length: 16 residues. Germline values: CDR1 SGHNT, CDR2 YENEEA. Here the CDR3 DNA reads TGTGCCAGCAGCTTAGTTTCCGGGGGGGCACGGGATACGCAGTATTTT. Protein product: CASSLVSGGARDTQYF.

The chain recombines TRBV7-2 with TRBJ1-2; D ambiguous. From germline, CDR1 is SGHTA and CDR2 FQGNSA. This CDR3 spans 13 amino acids. With 3 bases removed from V and 0 bases from J, the gap between germline ends came to 5 bases. CDR3 sequence reads: CASSFLANYGYTF. DNA for the CDR3: TGTGCCAGCAGCTTTCTAGCTAACTATGGCTACACCTTC.

V is TRBV28 and J is TRBJ1-1; 8 nucleotides agree with TRBD1. Trimming at V came to 3 bases and at J to 1 base, leaving 7 bases not matched to a gene. The CDR3 has 16 residues. CDR1 is MDHEN and CDR2 is SYDVKM in the germline V gene. This CDR3 reads CASSLGQVEWNTEAFF. CDR3 nucleotides: TGTGCCAGCAGTTTGGGACAGGTCGAATGGAACACTGAAGCTTTCTTT.

The chain joins TRBV11-2 to TRBJ2-1; D unresolved. Germline V CDR1 and CDR2: SGHAT, FQNNGV. V dropped 7 bases and J dropped 3 bases, with 13 bases sitting between them. The CDR3 consists of 14 residues. DNA for the CDR3: TGTGCCAGCACCGGCGGTAGGAACTACAATGAGCAGTTCTTC. This codes for CASTGGRNYNEQFF.

This chain joins TRBV2 and TRBJ1-5; 7 bases match TRBD1. The CDR3 has 15 residues. V lost 5 bases to trimming and J lost 3 bases; unmatched junction nucleotides: 7. From germline, CDR1 is SNHLY and CDR2 FYNNEI. The CDR3 reads CASSIWTGDNQPQHF. DNA for the CDR3: TGTGCCAGCAGTATATGGACAGGCGACAATCAGCCCCAGCATTTT.

V and J are TRBV6-5 and TRBJ2-7, with D uncertain. Trimming took 8 bases from V and 1 from J, leaving 12 bases between them. From germline, CDR1 is MNHEY and CDR2 SVGAGI. CDR3 length equals 13 residues. The CDR3 loop reads CASSSPRSYEQYF. The CDR3, as DNA: TGTGCCAGCTCTTCCCCTAGATCCTACGAGCAGTACTTC.

The rearrangement joins TRBV4-1 to TRBJ2-1; 7 bases line up with TRBD1. Germline V gene sequence: CDR1 MGHRA, CDR2 YSYEKL. V trimming: 3 bases; J trimming: 8 bases; junction bases outside the gene matches: 13. This CDR3 is built from 16 residues. The CDR3 region has the DNA TGCGCCAGCAGCCAGCCGGGACAGCCTTCTATAGATGAGCAGTTCTTC. It translates to CASSQPGQPSIDEQFF.

J is TRBJ1-2 and V is TRBV27; 10 bases line up with TRBD1. The CDR3 sequence is 13 residues long. V lost 3 bases to trimming and J lost 7 bases; unmatched junction nucleotides: 2. Looked up from germline, CDR1 is MNHEY and CDR2 is SMNVEV (reference sequence). The CDR3 reads CASSFDRGLGYTF. The CDR3, as DNA: TGTGCCAGCAGTTTTGACAGGGGGCTTGGCTACACCTTC.

J is TRBJ2-3 and V is TRBV19; TRBD2 might be the D (5 bases). Trimming stripped 7 bases from V and 0 bases from J, with 17 bases between. Germline CDR1 is LNHDA and CDR2 is SQIVND (reference sequence). This CDR3 contains 16 residues. CDR3 sequence reads: CASTPTQRGSTDTQYF. Here the CDR3 DNA reads TGTGCCAGTACCCCGACTCAACGGGGTAGCACAGATACGCAGTATTTT. Looking up the rest from reference TRBV19 and TRBJ2-3 gives the full variable domain: DGGITQSPKYLFRKEGQNVTLSCEQNLNHDAMYWYRQDPGQGLRLIYYSQIVNDFQKGDIAEGYSVSREKKESFPLTVTSAQKNPTAFYLCASTPTQRGSTDTQYFGPGTRLTVL.

DNA for the CDR3: TGCAGCGTTCTTAGCGGGGTCTACGAGCAGTACTTC. Protein: CSVLSGVYEQYF. V and J are TRBV29-1 and TRBJ2-7, with TRBD2 matching over 8 bases. Trimming removed 5 bases from V and 3 bases from J; junction bases left unmatched: 3. The V gene's germline CDR1 is SQVTM and CDR2 ANQGSEA. The CDR3 sequence is 12 residues long.

The chain links TRBV5-1 to TRBJ1-3, with 8 nucleotides matching TRBD1. The germline CDR1 and CDR2 sequences are SGHRS and YFSETQ. V was pared by 3 bases and J by 4 bases, with 6 bases of the junction left unmatched. CDR3 length equals 15 residues. The CDR3 sequence is CASSSQGAGGNTIYF. The CDR3 region has the DNA TGCGCCAGCAGCTCTCAGGGGGCAGGAGGAAACACCATATATTTT.

The rearrangement links TRBV10-3 to TRBJ1-4; 7 bases line up with TRBD1. J gave up 4 bases and V 10 bases, and 6 bases lay outside the gene matches. The CDR3 has 13 residues. CDR1 ENHRY and CDR2 SYGVKD come from the germline V gene. The CDR3 loop reads CATRDRDNEKLFF. Here the CDR3 DNA reads TGTGCCACCAGAGACAGGGATAATGAAAAACTGTTTTTT.

This clone was counted a single time. This chain links TRBV4-1 with TRBJ2-5, with D unresolved. The V gene's germline CDR1 is MGHRA and CDR2 YSYEKL. V dropped 5 bases and J dropped 2 bases, with 9 bases sitting between them. CDR3 length: 13 residues. In nucleotides, the CDR3 is TGCGCCAGCAGCATGACAAGACAAGAGACCCAGTACTTC. This translates into CASSMTRQETQYF.

The rearrangement links TRBV7-2 to TRBJ2-3; the match to TRBD2 covers 7 bases. Germline V gives CDR1 SGHTA, CDR2 FQGNSA. The CDR3 extends over 16 amino acids. The J segment lost 3 bases and the V segment lost 2 bases, leaving 8 bases of the junction unmatched. As DNA, the CDR3 is TGTGCCAGCAGCTTAACTGCGGGAGAGGGGACAGATACGCAGTATTTT. Encoded protein: CASSLTAGEGTDTQYF. The full variable domain, rest sourced from reference TRBV7-2 and TRBJ2-3, is GAGVSQSPSNKVTEKGKDVELRCDPISGHTALYWYRQSLGQGLEFLIYFQGNSAPDKSGLPSDRFSAERTGGSVSTLTIQRTQQEDSAVYLCASSLTAGEGTDTQYFGPGTRLTVL.

This chain uses TRBV6-2 or TRBV6-3 with TRBJ2-3; TRBD2 matches 7 bases. This CDR3 has 16 amino acids. J was trimmed by 1 base and V by 5 bases; bases with no gene match: 9. Germline V gene sequence: CDR1 MNHEY, CDR2 SVGEGT. This CDR3 reads CASSTPSTSGTDTQYF. The CDR3 coding sequence is TGTGCCAGCAGTACCCCCTCCACTAGCGGCACAGATACGCAGTATTTT.

The rearrangement uses TRBV18 and TRBJ1-5, with D tentatively TRBD1 (6 bases). This CDR3 contains 17 residues. The germline V gene encodes CDR1 KGHSH and CDR2 LQKENI. The germline V and J ends were trimmed by 3 bases and 9 bases, with 24 bases remaining between them. CDR3: CASSPGHGASLGGPQHF. The CDR3 DNA reads as TGTGCCAGCTCACCGGGACACGGGGCCTCTTTGGGTGGGCCCCAGCATTTT.

This chain links TRBV10-3 with TRBJ2-7, with D tentatively TRBD1 (6 bases). Germline assignment: CDR1 ENHRY and CDR2 SYGVKD. V gave up 0 bases and J gave up 6 bases, with 12 bases separating them. The CDR3 extends over 14 amino acids. This CDR3 is CAISESTGSIEQYF. CDR3 in DNA: TGTGCCATCAGTGAGTCCACAGGGTCAATCGAGCAGTACTTC.

Turning to this clone: The identical CDR3 is also encoded by other nucleotide sequences in the sample. The gene calls are TRBV3-1 (or the pseudogene TRBV3-2) and TRBJ2-3; 10 nucleotides match TRBD2. This CDR3 has 15 amino acids. Germline-derived CDR1 and CDR2 are LGHDT and YNNKEL (reference sequence). V trimming: 1 base; J trimming: 3 bases; junction bases outside the gene matches: 1. CDR3 loop: CASSQGLAGTDTQYF. In nucleotides, the CDR3 is TGTGCCAGCAGCCAAGGACTAGCGGGTACAGATACGCAGTATTTT.

The chain uses TRBV19 and TRBJ2-1; TRBD2 matches at 12 bases. Unmatched junction bases numbered 4, after V lost 7 bases and J lost 9 bases. Germline CDR1 is LNHDA and CDR2 is SQIVND (reference sequence). The CDR3 is made up of 13 amino acids. The CDR3 coding sequence is TGTGCCAGTACTAGCGGGGGGGCCGTTGAGCAGTTCTTC. Its translation is CASTSGGAVEQFF.

The table lists this clone with many counts. The rearrangement uses TRBV27 and TRBJ2-7; D is possibly TRBD1 (6 bases). The CDR3 spans 15 residues. Trimming pared 3 bases from V and 3 bases from J, leaving 15 bases between. Germline CDR1 reads MNHEY; CDR2 reads SMNVEV (reference sequence). The DNA of the CDR3 is TGTGCCAGCAGTTTCCCCTCAGGGGTAGTCTACGAGCAGTACTTC. This codes for CASSFPSGVVYEQYF.

The chain joins TRBV6-5 to TRBJ1-5; D remains unclear. Germline lookup yields CDR1 MNHEY and CDR2 SVGAGI. There are 16 residues in the CDR3. V shed 0 bases and J shed 2 bases, with 11 bases lying between them. CDR3 sequence: CASSYSEPRGNQPQHF. The CDR3 bases are TGTGCCAGCAGTTACTCGGAGCCGAGGGGCAATCAGCCCCAGCATTTT.

The V and J genes are TRBV25-1 and TRBJ2-7; no reliable D call. The V gene's germline CDR1 is MGHDK and CDR2 SYGVNS. The length of the CDR3 is 11 residues. Trimming removed 4 bases at V and 4 bases at J, with 5 bases between. CDR3 sequence reads: CASSGHYEQYF. The CDR3 DNA reads TGTGCCAGCAGTGGGCATTACGAGCAGTACTTC.